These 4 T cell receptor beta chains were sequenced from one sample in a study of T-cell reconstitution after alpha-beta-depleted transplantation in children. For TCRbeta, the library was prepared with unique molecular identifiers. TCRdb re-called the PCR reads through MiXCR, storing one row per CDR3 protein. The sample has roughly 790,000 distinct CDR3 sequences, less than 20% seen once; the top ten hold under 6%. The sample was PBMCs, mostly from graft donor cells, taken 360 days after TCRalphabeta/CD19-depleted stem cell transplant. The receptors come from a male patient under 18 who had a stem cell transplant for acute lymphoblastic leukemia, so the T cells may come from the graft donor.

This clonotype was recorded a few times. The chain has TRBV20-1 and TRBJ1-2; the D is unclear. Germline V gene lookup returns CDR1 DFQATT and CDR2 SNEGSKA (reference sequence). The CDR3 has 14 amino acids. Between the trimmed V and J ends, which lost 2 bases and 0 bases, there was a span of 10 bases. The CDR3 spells CSARMSVANYGYTF. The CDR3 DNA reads TGCAGTGCTAGAATGAGCGTAGCTAACTATGGCTACACCTTC.

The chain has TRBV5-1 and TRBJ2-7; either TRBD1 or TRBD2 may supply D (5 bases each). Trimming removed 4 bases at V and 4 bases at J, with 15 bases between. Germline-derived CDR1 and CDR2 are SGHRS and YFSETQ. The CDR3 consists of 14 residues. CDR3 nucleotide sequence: TGCGCCAGCAGCGTCCGGGACCCCAATTACGAGCAGTACTTC. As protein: CASSVRDPNYEQYF.

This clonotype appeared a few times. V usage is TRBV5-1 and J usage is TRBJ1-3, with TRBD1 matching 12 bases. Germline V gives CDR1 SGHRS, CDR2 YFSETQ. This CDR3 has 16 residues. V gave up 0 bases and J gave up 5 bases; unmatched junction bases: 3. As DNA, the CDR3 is TGCGCCAGCAGCTTGGGGGGACAGGGGGCCCGAAACACCATATATTTT. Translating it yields CASSLGGQGARNTIYF.

Here the CDR3 DNA reads TGTGCCAGCAGTGAATATAGGGCCGAGACACACCAAGAGACCCAGTACTTC. It yields the protein CASSEYRAETHQETQYF. The rearrangement links TRBV25-1 to TRBJ2-5; D uncertain. Trimming took 0 bases from V and 0 from J, leaving 14 bases between them. The CDR3 sequence is 17 residues long. Germline CDR1 reads MGHDK; CDR2 reads SYGVNS.